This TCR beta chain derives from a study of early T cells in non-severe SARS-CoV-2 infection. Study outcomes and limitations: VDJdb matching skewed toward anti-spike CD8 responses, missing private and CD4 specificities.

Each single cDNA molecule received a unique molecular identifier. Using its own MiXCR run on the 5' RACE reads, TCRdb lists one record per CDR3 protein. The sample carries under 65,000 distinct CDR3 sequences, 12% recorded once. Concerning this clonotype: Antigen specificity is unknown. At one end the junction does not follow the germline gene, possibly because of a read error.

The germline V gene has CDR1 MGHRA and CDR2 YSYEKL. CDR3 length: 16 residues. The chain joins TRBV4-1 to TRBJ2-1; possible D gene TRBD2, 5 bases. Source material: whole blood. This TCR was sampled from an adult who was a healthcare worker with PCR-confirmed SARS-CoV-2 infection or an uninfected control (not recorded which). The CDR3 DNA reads TGCGCCAGCAGTCAAGCGAACCTAGTTACCACGGGGGAGCAGTTCTTC. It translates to CASSQANLVTTGEQFF.